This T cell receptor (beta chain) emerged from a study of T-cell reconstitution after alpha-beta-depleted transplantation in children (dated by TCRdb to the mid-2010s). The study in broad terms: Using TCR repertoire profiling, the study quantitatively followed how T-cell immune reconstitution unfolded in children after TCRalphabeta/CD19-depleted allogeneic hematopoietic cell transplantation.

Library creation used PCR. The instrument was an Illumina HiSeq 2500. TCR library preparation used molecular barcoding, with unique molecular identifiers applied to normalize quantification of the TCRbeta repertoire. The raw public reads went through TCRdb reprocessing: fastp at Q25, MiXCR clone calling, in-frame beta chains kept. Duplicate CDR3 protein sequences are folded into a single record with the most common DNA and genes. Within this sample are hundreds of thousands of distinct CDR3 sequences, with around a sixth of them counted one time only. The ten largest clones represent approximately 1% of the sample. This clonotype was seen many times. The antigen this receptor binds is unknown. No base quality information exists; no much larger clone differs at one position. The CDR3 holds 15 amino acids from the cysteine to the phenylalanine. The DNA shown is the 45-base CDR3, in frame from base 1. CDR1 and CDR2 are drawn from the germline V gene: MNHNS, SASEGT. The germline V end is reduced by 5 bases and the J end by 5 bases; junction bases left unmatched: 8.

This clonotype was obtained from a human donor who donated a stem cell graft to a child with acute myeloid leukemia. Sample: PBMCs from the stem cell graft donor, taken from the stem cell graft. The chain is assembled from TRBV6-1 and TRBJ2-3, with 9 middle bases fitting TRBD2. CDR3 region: CASSQAGGLRDTQYF. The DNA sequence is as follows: TGTGCCAGCAGTCAGGCGGGGGGGCTCAGAGATACGCAGTATTTT.